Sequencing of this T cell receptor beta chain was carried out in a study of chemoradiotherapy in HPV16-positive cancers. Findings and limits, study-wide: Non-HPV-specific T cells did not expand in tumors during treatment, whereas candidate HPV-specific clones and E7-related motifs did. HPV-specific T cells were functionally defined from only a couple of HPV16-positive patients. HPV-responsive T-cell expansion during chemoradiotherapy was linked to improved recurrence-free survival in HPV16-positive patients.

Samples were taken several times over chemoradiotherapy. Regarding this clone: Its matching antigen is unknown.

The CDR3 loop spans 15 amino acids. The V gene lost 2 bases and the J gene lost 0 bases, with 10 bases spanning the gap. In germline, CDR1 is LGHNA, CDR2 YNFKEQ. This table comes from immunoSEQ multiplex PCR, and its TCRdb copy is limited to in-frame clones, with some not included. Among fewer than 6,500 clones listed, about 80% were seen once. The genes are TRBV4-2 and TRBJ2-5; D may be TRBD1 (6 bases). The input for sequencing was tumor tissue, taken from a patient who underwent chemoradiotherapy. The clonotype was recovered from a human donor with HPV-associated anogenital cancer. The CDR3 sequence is CASSQPGQNQETQYF. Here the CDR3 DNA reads TGTGCCAGCAGCCAACCCGGACAGAACCAAGAGACCCAGTACTTC.